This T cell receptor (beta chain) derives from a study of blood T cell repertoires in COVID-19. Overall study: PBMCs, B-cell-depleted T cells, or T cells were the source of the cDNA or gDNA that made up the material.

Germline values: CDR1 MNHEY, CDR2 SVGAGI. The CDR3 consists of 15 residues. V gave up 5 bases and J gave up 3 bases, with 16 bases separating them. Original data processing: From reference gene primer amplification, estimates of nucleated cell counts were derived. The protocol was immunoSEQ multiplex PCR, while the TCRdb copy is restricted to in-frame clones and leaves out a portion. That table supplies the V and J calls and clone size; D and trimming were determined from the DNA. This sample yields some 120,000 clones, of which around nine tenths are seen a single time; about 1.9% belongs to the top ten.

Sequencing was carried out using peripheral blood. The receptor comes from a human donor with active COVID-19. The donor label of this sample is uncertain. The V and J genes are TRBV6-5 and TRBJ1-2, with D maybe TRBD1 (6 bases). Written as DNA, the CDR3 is TGTGCCAGCAGTACCTCGACAGGTCGCGACTATGGCTACACCTTC. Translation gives CASSTSTGRDYGYTF.